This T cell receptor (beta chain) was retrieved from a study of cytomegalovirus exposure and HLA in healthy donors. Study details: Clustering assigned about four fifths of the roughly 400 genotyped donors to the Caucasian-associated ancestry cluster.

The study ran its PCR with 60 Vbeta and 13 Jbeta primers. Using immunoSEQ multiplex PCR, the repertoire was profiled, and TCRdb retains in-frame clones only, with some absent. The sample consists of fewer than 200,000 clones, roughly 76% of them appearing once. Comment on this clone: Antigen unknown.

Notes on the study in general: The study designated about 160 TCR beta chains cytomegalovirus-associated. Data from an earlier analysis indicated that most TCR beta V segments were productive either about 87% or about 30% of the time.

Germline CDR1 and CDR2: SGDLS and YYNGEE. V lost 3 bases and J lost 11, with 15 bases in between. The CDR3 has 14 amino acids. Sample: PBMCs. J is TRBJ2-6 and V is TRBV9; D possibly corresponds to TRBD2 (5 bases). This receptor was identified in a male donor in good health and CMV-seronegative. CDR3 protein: CASSERTGSDVLTF. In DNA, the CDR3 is TGTGCCAGCAGCGAGAGAACGGGTAGCGACGTCCTGACTTTC.